One T cell receptor beta chain is described in this entry. Per germline, CDR1 LGHNA and CDR2 YNFKEQ. Losses at the gene ends were 0 bases for V and 1 base for J; bases not matched to a gene: 2. There are 16 residues in the CDR3. 60 Vbeta and 13 Jbeta primers were used in PCR. Sequenced by immunoSEQ multiplex PCR; TCRdb stores in-frame clones only, minus some. The repertoire includes over 150,000 clones, approximately 75% of them detected once, and more than 4.5% sits in the top ten. The data were obtained in a study of cytomegalovirus exposure and HLA in healthy donors. In the study overall: Researchers previously reported finding fewer than 120 million unique TCR beta sequences from some 180 million T cells.

This clonotype originated in a man aged 25-45 years in good health and CMV-seropositive. This chain links TRBV4-2 with TRBJ2-1, with 8 nucleotides matching TRBD2. The sequenced material came from PBMCs. The CDR3 loop reads CASSQEVAGSYNEQFF. DNA of the CDR3: TGTGCCAGCAGCCAAGAGGTAGCGGGGTCCTACAATGAGCAGTTCTTC.